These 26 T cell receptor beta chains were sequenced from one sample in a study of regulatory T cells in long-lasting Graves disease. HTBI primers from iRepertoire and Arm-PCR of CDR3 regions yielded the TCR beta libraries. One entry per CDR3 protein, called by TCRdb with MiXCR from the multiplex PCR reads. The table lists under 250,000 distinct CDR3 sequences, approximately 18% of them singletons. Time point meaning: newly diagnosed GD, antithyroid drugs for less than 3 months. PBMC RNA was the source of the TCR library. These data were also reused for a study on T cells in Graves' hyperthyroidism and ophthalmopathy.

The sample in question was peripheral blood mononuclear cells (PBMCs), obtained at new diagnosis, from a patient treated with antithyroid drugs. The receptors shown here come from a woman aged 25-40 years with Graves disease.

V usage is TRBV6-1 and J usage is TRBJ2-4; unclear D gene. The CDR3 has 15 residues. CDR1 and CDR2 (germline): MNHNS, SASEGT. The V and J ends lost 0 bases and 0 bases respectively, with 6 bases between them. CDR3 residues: CASSEANLAKNIQYF. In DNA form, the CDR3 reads TGTGCCAGCAGTGAAGCGAATCTAGCCAAAAACATTCAGTACTTC.

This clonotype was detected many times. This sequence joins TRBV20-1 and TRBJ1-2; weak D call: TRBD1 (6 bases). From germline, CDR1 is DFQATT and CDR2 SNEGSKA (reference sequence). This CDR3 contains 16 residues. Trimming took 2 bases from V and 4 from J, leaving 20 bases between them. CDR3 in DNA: TGCAGTGCTAGACCCACCGGGGCGTTAGGGGGCTATGGCTACACCTTC. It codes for CSARPTGALGGYGYTF.

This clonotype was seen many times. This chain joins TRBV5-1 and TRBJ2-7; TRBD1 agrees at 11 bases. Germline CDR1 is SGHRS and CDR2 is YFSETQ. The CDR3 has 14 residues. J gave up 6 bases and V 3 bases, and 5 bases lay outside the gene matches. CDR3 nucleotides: TGCGCCAGCAGCTCACGGACAGGGGGCGGCGAGCAGTACTTC. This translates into CASSSRTGGGEQYF.

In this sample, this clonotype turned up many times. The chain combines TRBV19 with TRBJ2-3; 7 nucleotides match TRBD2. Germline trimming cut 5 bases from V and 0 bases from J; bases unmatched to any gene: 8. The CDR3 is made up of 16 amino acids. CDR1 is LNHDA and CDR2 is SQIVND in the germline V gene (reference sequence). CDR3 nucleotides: TGTGCCAGTAGTGGCCGGGAGGACTCTAGCACAGATACGCAGTATTTT. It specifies CASSGREDSSTDTQYF.

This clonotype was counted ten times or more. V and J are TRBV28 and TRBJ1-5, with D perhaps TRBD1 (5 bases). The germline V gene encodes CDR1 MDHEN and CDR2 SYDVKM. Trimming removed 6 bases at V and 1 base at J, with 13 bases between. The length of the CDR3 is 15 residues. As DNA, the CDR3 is TGTGCCAGCAGCCTCGTCGACAGCAGCAATCAGCCCCAGCATTTT. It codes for CASSLVDSSNQPQHF.

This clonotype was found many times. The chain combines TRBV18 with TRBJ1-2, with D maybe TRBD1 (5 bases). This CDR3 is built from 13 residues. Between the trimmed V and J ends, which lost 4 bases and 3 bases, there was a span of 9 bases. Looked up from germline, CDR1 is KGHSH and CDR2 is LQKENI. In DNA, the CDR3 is TGTGCCAGCTCACTACAGGTAGACTATGGCTACACCTTC. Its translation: CASSLQVDYGYTF.

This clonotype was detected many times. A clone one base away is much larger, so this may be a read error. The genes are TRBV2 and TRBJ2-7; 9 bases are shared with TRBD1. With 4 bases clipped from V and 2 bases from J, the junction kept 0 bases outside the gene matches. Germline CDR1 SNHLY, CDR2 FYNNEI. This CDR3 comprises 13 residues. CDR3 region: CASSGTGAYEQYF. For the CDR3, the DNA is TGTGCCAGCAGTGGGACAGGGGCCTACGAGCAGTACTTC.

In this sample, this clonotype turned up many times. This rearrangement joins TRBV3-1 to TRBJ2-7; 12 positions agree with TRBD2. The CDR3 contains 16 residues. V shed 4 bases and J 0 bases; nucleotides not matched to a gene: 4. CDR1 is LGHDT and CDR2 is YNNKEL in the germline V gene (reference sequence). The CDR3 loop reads CASSPSTSGGSYEQYF. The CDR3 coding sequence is TGTGCCAGCAGCCCTTCGACTAGCGGGGGCTCCTACGAGCAGTACTTC.

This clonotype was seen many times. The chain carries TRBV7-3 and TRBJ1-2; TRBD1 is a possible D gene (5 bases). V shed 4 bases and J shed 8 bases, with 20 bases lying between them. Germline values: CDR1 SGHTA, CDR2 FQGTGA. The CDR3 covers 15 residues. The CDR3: CASSSEPDTRVGYTF. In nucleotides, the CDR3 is TGTGCCAGCAGCTCAGAACCGGACACCCGCGTGGGCTACACCTTC.

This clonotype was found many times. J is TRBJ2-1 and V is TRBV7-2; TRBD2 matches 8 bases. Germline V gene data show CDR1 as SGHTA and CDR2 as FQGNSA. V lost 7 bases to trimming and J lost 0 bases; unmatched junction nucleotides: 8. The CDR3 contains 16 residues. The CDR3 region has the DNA TGTGCCAGCACCACGGAGCGGGGGAGCTCCTACAATGAGCAGTTCTTC. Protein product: CASTTERGSSYNEQFF.

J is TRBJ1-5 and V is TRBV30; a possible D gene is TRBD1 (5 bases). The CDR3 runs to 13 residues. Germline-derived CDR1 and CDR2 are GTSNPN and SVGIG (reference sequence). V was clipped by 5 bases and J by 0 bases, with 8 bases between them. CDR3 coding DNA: TGTGCCTGGGGGACGGATAGCAATCAGCCCCAGCATTTT. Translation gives CAWGTDSNQPQHF.

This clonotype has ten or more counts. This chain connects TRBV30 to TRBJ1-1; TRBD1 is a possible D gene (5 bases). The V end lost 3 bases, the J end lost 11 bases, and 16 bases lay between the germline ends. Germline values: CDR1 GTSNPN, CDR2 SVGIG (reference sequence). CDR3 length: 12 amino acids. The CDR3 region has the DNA TGTGCCTGGAGCCGAGGGAGGGGCGGCGCTTTCTTT. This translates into CAWSRGRGGAFF.

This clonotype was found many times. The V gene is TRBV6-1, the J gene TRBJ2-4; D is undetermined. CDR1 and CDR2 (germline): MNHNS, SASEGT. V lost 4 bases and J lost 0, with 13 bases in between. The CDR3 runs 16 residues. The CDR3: CASSGWNLLAKNIQYF. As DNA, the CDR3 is TGTGCCAGCAGTGGATGGAACCTGCTAGCCAAAAACATTCAGTACTTC.

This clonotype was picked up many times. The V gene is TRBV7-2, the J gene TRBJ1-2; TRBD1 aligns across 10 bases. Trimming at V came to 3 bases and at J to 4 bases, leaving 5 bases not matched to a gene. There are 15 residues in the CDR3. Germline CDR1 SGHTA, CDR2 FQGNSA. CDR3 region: CASSFGTGALYGYTF. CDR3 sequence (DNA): TGTGCCAGCAGCTTCGGGACAGGGGCTCTCTATGGCTACACCTTC.

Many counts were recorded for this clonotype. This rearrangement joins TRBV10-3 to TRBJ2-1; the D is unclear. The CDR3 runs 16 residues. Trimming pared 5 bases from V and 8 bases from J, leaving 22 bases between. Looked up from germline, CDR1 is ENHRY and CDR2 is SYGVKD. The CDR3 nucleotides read TGTGCCATCAGTAAACACAATCCCTCGACTTCCGATGAGCAGTTCTTC. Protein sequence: CAISKHNPSTSDEQFF.

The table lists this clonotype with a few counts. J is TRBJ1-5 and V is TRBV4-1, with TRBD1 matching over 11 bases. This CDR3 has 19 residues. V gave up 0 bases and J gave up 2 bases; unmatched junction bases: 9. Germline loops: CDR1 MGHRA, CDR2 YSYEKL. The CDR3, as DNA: TGCGCCAGCAGCCAAGATCGTTACACGGGACAGGGGGGCAATCAGCCCCAGCATTTT. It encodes CASSQDRYTGQGGNQPQHF.

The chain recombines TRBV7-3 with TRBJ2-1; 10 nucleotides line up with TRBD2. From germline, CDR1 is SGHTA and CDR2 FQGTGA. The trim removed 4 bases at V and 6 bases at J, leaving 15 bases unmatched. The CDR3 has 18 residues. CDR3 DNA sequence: TGTGCCAGCAGCTCCTCCCCCCGCGGACTAGCGGCCTTCAATGAGCAGTTCTTC. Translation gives CASSSSPRGLAAFNEQFF.

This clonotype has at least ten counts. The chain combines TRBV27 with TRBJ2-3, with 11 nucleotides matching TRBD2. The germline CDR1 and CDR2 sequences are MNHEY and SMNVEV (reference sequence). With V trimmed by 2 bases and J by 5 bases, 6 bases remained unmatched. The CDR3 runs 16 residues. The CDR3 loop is CASSLLTSGSIDTQYF. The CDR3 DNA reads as TGTGCCAGCAGTTTACTAACTAGCGGGAGTATAGATACGCAGTATTTT.

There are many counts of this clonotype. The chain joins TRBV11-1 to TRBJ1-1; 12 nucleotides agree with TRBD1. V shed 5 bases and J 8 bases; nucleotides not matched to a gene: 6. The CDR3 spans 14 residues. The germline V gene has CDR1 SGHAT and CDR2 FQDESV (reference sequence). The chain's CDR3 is CASSHRDRGREAFF. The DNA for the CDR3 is TGTGCCAGCAGCCACCGGGACAGGGGGCGAGAAGCTTTCTTT.

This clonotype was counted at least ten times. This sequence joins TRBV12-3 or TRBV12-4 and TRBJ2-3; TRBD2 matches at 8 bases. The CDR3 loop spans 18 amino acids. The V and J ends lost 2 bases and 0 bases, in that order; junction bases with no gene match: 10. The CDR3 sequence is CASSLRGGGTTSTDTQYF. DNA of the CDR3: TGTGCCAGCAGTTTAAGGGGCGGGGGGACCACTAGCACAGATACGCAGTATTTT.

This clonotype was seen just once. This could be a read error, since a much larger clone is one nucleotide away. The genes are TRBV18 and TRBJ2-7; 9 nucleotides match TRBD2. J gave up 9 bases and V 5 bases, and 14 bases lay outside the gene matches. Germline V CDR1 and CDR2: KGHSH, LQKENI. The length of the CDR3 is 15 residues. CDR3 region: CASSSSGGGPWGQYF. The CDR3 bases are TGTGCCAGCTCAAGTAGCGGGGGAGGCCCGTGGGGGCAGTACTTC.

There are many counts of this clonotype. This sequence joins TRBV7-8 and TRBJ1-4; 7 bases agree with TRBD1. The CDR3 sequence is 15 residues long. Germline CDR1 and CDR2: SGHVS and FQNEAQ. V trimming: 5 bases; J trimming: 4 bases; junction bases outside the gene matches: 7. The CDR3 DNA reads TGTGCCAGCAGCCGAGTGGACAGGTTTAATGAAAAACTGTTTTTT. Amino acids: CASSRVDRFNEKLFF.

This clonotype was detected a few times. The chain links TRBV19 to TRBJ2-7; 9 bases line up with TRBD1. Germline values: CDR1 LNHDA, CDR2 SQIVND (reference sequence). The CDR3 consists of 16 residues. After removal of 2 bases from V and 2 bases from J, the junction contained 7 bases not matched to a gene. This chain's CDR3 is CASSIMGQGIAYEQYF. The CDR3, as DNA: TGTGCCAGTAGTATAATGGGACAGGGAATCGCCTACGAGCAGTACTTC.

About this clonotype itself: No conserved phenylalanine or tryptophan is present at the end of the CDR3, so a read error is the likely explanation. The CDR3 loop is CASSLGLGNNEQFL. The CDR3, as DNA: TGTGCCAGCAGCTTAGGGCTCGGAAACAATGAGCAGTTCCTC. This sequence joins TRBV13 and TRBJ2-1; D unresolved. Germline CDR1 reads PRHDT; CDR2 reads FYEKMQ (reference sequence). V dropped 0 bases and J dropped 5 bases, with 8 bases sitting between them. This CDR3 contains 14 residues.

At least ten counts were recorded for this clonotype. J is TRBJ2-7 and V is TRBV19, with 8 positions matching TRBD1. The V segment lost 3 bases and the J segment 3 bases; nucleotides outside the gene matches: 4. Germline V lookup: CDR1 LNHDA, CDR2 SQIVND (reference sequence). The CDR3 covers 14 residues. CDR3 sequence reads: CASSIGTGNYEQYF. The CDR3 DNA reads TGTGCCAGTAGTATCGGGACAGGAAACTACGAGCAGTACTTC.

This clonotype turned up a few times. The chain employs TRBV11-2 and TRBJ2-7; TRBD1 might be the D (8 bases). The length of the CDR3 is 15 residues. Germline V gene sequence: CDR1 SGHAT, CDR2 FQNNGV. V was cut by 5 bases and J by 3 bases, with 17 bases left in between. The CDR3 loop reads CASSLEQGGVYEQYF. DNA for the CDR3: TGTGCCAGCAGCCTTGAACAGGGGGGGGTCTACGAGCAGTACTTC.